These 5 T cell receptor beta chains were all obtained from the same sample, sequenced in a study of T cell responses to AZD1222 COVID-19 vaccine. Here immunoSEQ multiplex PCR was the method, and the copy in TCRdb shows in-frame clones only, minus some. Counted here are approximately 80,000 clones, approximately 83% occurring once; the ten biggest clones make up 3.4%. Sequences were derived from peripheral blood, sampled 28 days after the second AZD1222 dose. All receptors come from an adult who received the AZD1222 COVID-19 vaccine.

This chain links TRBV21-1 with TRBJ2-1; TRBD2, the table's D call, lacks a check against the DNA. TRBV21-1 has pseudogene status. This CDR3 is built from 14 residues. The CDR3 region is CASSKSGTYNEQFF. Written as DNA, the CDR3 is TGTGCCAGCAGCAAGAGCGGAACCTACAATGAGCAGTTCTTC.

The V call is TRBV5-6, the J call TRBJ1-3; D gene ambiguous. CDR1 and CDR2 from the germline V gene are SGHDT and YYEEEE. The CDR3 runs 16 residues. The ends were cut back, 0 bases at V and 0 bases at J, with 10 bases in the middle. The CDR3 reads CASSLAAGYSGNTIYF. In DNA form, the CDR3 reads TGTGCCAGCAGCTTGGCCGCCGGATACTCTGGAAACACCATATATTTT.

V is TRBV19 and J is TRBJ2-1; 8 bases are shared with TRBD2. This CDR3 spans 16 amino acids. CDR1 LNHDA and CDR2 SQIVND come from the germline V gene (reference sequence). Trimming took 4 bases from V and 4 from J; bases not matched to a gene: 9. The CDR3 reads CASSTNIAGPYNEQFF. The CDR3 DNA follows: TGTGCCAGTAGTACGAATATAGCGGGGCCTTACAATGAGCAGTTCTTC.

This sequence joins TRBV19 and TRBJ1-1, with D tentatively TRBD1 (5 bases). CDR1 LNHDA and CDR2 SQIVND come from the germline V gene (reference sequence). CDR3 size: 17 residues. Trimming stripped 4 bases from V and 1 base from J, with 19 bases between. The CDR3 protein is CASSKRPQTAQNTEAFF. Written as DNA, the CDR3 is TGTGCCAGTAGTAAACGACCGCAGACAGCCCAGAACACTGAAGCTTTCTTT. The whole variable domain, filled in from reference TRBV19 and TRBJ1-1, reads DGGITQSPKYLFRKEGQNVTLSCEQNLNHDAMYWYRQDPGQGLRLIYYSQIVNDFQKGDIAEGYSVSREKKESFPLTVTSAQKNPTAFYLCASSKRPQTAQNTEAFFGQGTRLTVV.

V gene TRBV7-6 combines with J gene TRBJ1-6; D not certain. V lost 5 bases and J 10 bases, leaving 18 bases between the germline ends. Germline CDR1 reads SGHVS; CDR2 reads FNYEAQ. The CDR3 runs to 15 residues. CDR3 DNA: TGTGCCAGCAGCCCATTATGGGGATTGGACTCACCCCTCCACTTT. It encodes CASSPLWGLDSPLHF.